These 26 T cell receptor beta chains were sequenced from one sample in a study of blood T cells in healthy people across ages. The second PCR ran roughly 7 to 12 cycles with a sample-barcoded 5' primer and J-beta primers. A single record per CDR3 protein comes from TCRdb applying MiXCR to the 5' RACE reads. The sample records hundreds of thousands of distinct CDR3 sequences, approximately 50% being singletons. Source material: blood. The receptors originated from a man aged 55-75 years in good health.

The chain links TRBV15 to TRBJ2-7; 7 bases line up with TRBD1. The DNA matches TRBJ2-4 better at its end, which makes the J call doubtful. The CDR3 consists of 16 residues. Germline CDR1 and CDR2: LNHNV and YYDKDF (reference sequence). CDR3 amino acids: CATSRDREGGLSIQYF. As DNA, the CDR3 is TGTGCCACCAGCAGAGATCGGGAAGGGGGCTTATCCATTCAGTACTTC.

The chain recombines TRBV18 with TRBJ2-5; D not resolved. Germline values: CDR1 KGHSH, CDR2 LQKENI. Trimming took off 5 bases at V and 11 bases at J, with 21 bases between the two ends. The CDR3 runs to 14 residues. CDR3 in DNA: TGTGCCAGCTCAACTCCGACGGAGTACAATGAGCAGTACTTC. It specifies CASSTPTEYNEQYF.

This chain links TRBV28 with TRBJ2-3; TRBD1 aligns across 9 bases. CDR3 length equals 16 residues. Germline assignment: CDR1 MDHEN and CDR2 SYDVKM. Losses at the gene ends were 4 bases for V and 4 bases for J; bases not matched to a gene: 9. This CDR3 is CASSSAGTGSSDTQYF. For the CDR3, the DNA is TGTGCCAGCAGTTCCGCCGGGACAGGGTCTTCAGATACGCAGTATTTT.

In this sample, this clonotype turned up many times. V gene TRBV18 combines with J gene TRBJ2-5, with D possibly TRBD1 on 5 matching bases. V lost 6 bases and J 3 bases, leaving 11 bases between the germline ends. This CDR3 contains 13 residues. Germline V gene data show CDR1 as KGHSH and CDR2 as LQKENI. CDR3 sequence reads: CASSLTEKETQYF. CDR3 sequence (DNA): TGTGCCAGCTCTCTGACAGAGAAAGAGACCCAGTACTTC.

The chain couples TRBV20-1 to TRBJ2-5; the D is unclear. CDR1 is DFQATT, CDR2 SNEGSKA, per germline (reference sequence). The CDR3 is 15 amino acids. Trimming stripped 0 bases from V and 5 bases from J, with 16 bases between. The DNA for the CDR3 is TGCAGTGCTAGAGATCAAGGGCTGTCCATGGAGACCCAGTACTTC. Residues: CSARDQGLSMETQYF.

This chain connects TRBV5-1 to TRBJ2-7; D assignment may be TRBD1 or TRBD2 (5 bases each). The J call may not be correct, given that the DNA end is closer to TRBJ2-5. This CDR3 region has 17 residues. Germline-derived CDR1 and CDR2 are SGHRS and YFSETQ. The CDR3 sequence: CASSLVSGAPGQETQYF. The CDR3, as DNA: TGCGCCAGCAGCTTGGTGTCCGGGGCGCCGGGGCAAGAGACCCAGTACTTC.

Comment on this clonotype: Its ends do not fully match the called genes, so a read error is possible. V gene TRBV7-6 combines with J gene TRBJ2-6; 8 positions match TRBD1. This CDR3 spans 17 amino acids. CDR1 SGHVS and CDR2 FNYEAQ come from the germline V gene. The CDR3 loop reads CASSQGQGRTGANDLNF. The CDR3, as DNA: TGTGCCAGCAGCCAAGGACAGGGCCGCACTGGGGCCAACGACCTGAATTTC.

The chain couples TRBV4-2 to TRBJ1-2; 8 bases are shared with TRBD1. The V segment lost 1 base and the J segment 2 bases; nucleotides outside the gene matches: 3. There are 15 residues in the CDR3. Germline assignment: CDR1 LGHNA and CDR2 YNFKEQ. CDR3 loop: CASSQGDRGNYGYTF. CDR3 nucleotide sequence: TGTGCCAGCAGCCAAGGCGACAGGGGAAACTATGGCTACACCTTC.

This clonotype was observed many times. V usage is TRBV4-2 and J usage is TRBJ2-5; TRBD2 matches 10 bases. V gave up 0 bases and J gave up 5 bases; unmatched junction bases: 3. Germline V gene data show CDR1 as LGHNA and CDR2 as YNFKEQ. The CDR3 is 15 amino acids. The CDR3 region is CASSQDGTSVETQYF. The CDR3 DNA is TGTGCCAGCAGCCAAGATGGGACTAGCGTGGAGACCCAGTACTTC.

The V call is TRBV10-3, the J call TRBJ2-3; possible D gene TRBD2, 6 bases. The CDR3 contains 15 residues. The ends were cut back, 4 bases at V and 0 bases at J, with 11 bases in the middle. The V gene's germline CDR1 is ENHRY and CDR2 SYGVKD. The CDR3 spells CAISGRGPSTDTQYF. Here the CDR3 DNA reads TGTGCCATCAGTGGGAGGGGACCTAGCACAGATACGCAGTATTTT.

This clonotype was recorded once. The chain joins TRBV6-2 or TRBV6-3 to TRBJ1-2, with D possibly being TRBD1 (5 bases). From germline, CDR1 is MNHEY and CDR2 SVGEGT. This CDR3 has 16 residues. V gave up 3 bases and J gave up 4 bases, with 18 bases separating them. As DNA, the CDR3 is TGTGCCAGCAGTTATCATAGACGGGGGATCGGCTATGGCTACACCTTC. Translated: CASSYHRRGIGYGYTF.

The genes are TRBV20-1 and TRBJ2-2, with TRBD1 matching over 10 bases. Germline assignment: CDR1 DFQATT and CDR2 SNEGSKA (reference sequence). Trimming removed 3 bases from V and 0 bases from J; junction bases left unmatched: 7. CDR3 length: 17 residues. In DNA, the CDR3 is TGCAGTGCTAGCCGGGACAGGGGCTATACGAACACCGGGGAGCTGTTTTTT. This gives the protein CSASRDRGYTNTGELFF.

The chain recombines TRBV18 with TRBJ1-1, with no clear D. Germline loops: CDR1 KGHSH, CDR2 LQKENI. V lost 1 base to trimming and J lost 0 bases, with 9 bases between them. The CDR3 spans 15 residues. DNA for the CDR3: TGTGCCAGCTCACCACAGGACTACTTGAACACTGAAGCTTTCTTT. Its protein is CASSPQDYLNTEAFF.

V gene TRBV14 combines with J gene TRBJ1-6; 7 bases are a match to TRBD1. The V gene's germline CDR1 is SGHDN and CDR2 FVKESK. V lost 0 bases, J lost 5 bases, and 1 base stayed unmatched. This CDR3 spans 15 amino acids. Here the CDR3 reads CASSQEGTDNSPLHF. The CDR3 DNA reads as TGTGCCAGCAGCCAAGAAGGGACAGATAATTCACCCCTCCACTTT. Full variable domain (outside the CDR3, taken from reference TRBV14 and TRBJ1-6): EAGVTQFPSHSVIEKGQTVTLRCDPISGHDNLYWYRRVMGKEIKFLLHFVKESKQDESGMPNNRFLAERTGGTYSTLKVQPAELEDSGVYFCASSQEGTDNSPLHFGNGTRLTVT.

The V and J genes are TRBV12-3 or TRBV12-4 and TRBJ2-3, with 9 nucleotides matching TRBD2. V shed 6 bases, J shed 2 bases, and the junction held 9 bases outside the gene matches. This CDR3 region has 16 residues. This CDR3 is CASSRTAGGLTDTQYF. The CDR3 DNA follows: TGTGCCAGCAGCCGCACAGCGGGGGGACTCACAGATACGCAGTATTTT.

The chain couples TRBV20-1 to TRBJ1-1; D remains ambiguous. The CDR3 is 15 amino acids. V was shortened by 0 bases and J by 2 bases, with 13 bases between the two germline ends. Germline V gene lookup returns CDR1 DFQATT and CDR2 SNEGSKA (reference sequence). CDR3 in amino acids: CSARDPGSPNTEAFF. The CDR3 DNA is TGCAGTGCTAGAGATCCCGGGTCTCCAAACACTGAAGCTTTCTTT.

This clonotype was seen a few times. This chain joins TRBV27 and TRBJ1-1; possible D gene TRBD1, 6 bases. Germline V CDR1 and CDR2: MNHEY, SMNVEV (reference sequence). V was clipped by 6 bases and J by 3 bases, with 20 bases between them. This CDR3 spans 16 amino acids. The CDR3 nucleotides are TGTGCCAGCAGGGTACAGGGACCGCGGGGATACACTGAAGCTTTCTTT. Amino acids: CASRVQGPRGYTEAFF.

This chain uses TRBV25-1 with TRBJ1-2, with 12 bases that match TRBD1. With V trimmed by 7 bases and J by 6 bases, 12 bases remained unmatched. Germline V gene data show CDR1 as MGHDK and CDR2 as SYGVNS. CDR3 length: 16 residues. For the CDR3, the DNA is TGTGCCAGCAATACCGGGACAGGGGGCCTCCCAAATGGCTACACCTTC. Amino acids: CASNTGTGGLPNGYTF.

The chain is built from TRBV5-1 and TRBJ2-7, with 8 bases that match TRBD1. The trim removed 1 base at V and 1 base at J, leaving 10 bases unmatched. This CDR3 contains 17 residues. CDR1 and CDR2 from the germline V gene are SGHRS and YFSETQ. This CDR3 reads CASSLLPGQGFSYEQYF. DNA of the CDR3: TGCGCCAGCAGCTTGTTACCCGGACAGGGATTTTCCTACGAGCAGTACTTC.

In the case of this clonotype: Since a much larger clone is just one base distant, this may be a read error. Likely a read error: the CDR3 ends without its conserved phenylalanine or tryptophan. The V gene is TRBV4-2, the J gene TRBJ2-1; 7 bases fit TRBD2. The CDR3 is made up of 14 amino acids. CDR1 is LGHNA, CDR2 YNFKEQ, per germline. V was clipped by 6 bases and J by 8 bases; unmatched bases: 10. CDR3 in amino acids: CASSPSGAWDEQFV. CDR3 nucleotide sequence: TGTGCCAGCAGTCCTAGCGGTGCGTGGGATGAGCAGTTCGTC.

Written as DNA, the CDR3 is TGTGCCACGGACAGGGGTGGGGGCAATCAGCCCCAGCATTTT. This encodes CATDRGGGNQPQHF. The chain joins TRBV10-3 to TRBJ1-5; 9 bases match TRBD1. The CDR3 runs to 14 residues. The V gene end was trimmed by 10 bases and the J gene end by 2 bases; junction bases not matched to a gene: 6. CDR1 is ENHRY and CDR2 is SYGVKD in the germline V gene.

The genes are TRBV4-2 and TRBJ2-3, with D possibly TRBD2 on 7 matching bases. V lost 0 bases, J lost 0 bases, and 13 bases lay in between. The germline gives CDR1 LGHNA, CDR2 YNFKEQ. The CDR3 runs 17 residues. This CDR3 reads CASSQEGRGPSTDTQYF. In nucleotides, the CDR3 is TGTGCCAGCAGCCAAGAGGGGCGGGGGCCCAGCACAGATACGCAGTATTTT.

The genes are TRBV28 and TRBJ1-1, with 7 bases identical to TRBD1. CDR1 MDHEN and CDR2 SYDVKM come from the germline V gene. Trimming at V came to 4 bases and at J to 5 bases, leaving 13 bases not matched to a gene. The CDR3 sequence is 16 residues long. CDR3 in DNA: TGTGCCAGCAGTTATGAAAGGGCGACAGGGAGGACTGAAGCTTTCTTT. Amino acid sequence: CASSYERATGRTEAFF. Full variable domain (outside the CDR3, taken from reference TRBV28 and TRBJ1-1): DVKVTQSSRYLVKRTGEKVFLECVQDMDHENMFWYRQDPGLGLRLIYFSYDVKMKEKGDIPEGYSVSREKKERFSLILESASTNQTSMYLCASSYERATGRTEAFFGQGTRLTVV.

This chain uses TRBV2 with TRBJ2-3; 7 bases agree with TRBD2. The germline V gene encodes CDR1 SNHLY and CDR2 FYNNEI. CDR3 length: 17 amino acids. V lost 6 bases and J lost 2; bases outside the gene matches: 14. The CDR3 here is CASSKRRLADNTDTQYF. Here the CDR3 DNA reads TGTGCCAGCAGCAAAAGGCGGCTAGCGGACAACACAGATACGCAGTATTTT.

The genes are TRBV7-2 and TRBJ1-2; no definite D call. This CDR3 region has 13 residues. Trimming left V 2 bases short and J 4 bases short, with 8 bases between. Germline values: CDR1 SGHTA, CDR2 FQGNSA. The CDR3, as DNA: TGTGCCAGCAGCTTAAACATTTTCTATGGCTACACCTTC. This translates into CASSLNIFYGYTF.

The V call is TRBV3-1, the J call TRBJ2-2; D is undetermined. The CDR3 consists of 15 residues. The germline V gene has CDR1 LGHDT and CDR2 YNNKEL (reference sequence). V was trimmed by 3 bases and J by 1 base, leaving 9 bases between them. CDR3: CASSQTRMNTGELFF. The CDR3 DNA reads TGTGCCAGCAGCCAGACAAGGATGAACACCGGGGAGCTGTTTTTT.